Listed here are 32 T cell receptor beta chains from one sample, sequenced in a study of blood T cell repertoires in COVID-19. The method was immunoSEQ multiplex PCR; TCRdb's version includes in-frame clones alone and lacks a portion of them. The table has roughly 100,000 clones, about 84% seen once; the top ten hold around a quarter. The sample comprised peripheral blood. Receptors originate from a man at least 80 years old with active or convalescent COVID-19.

The chain joins TRBV20-1 to TRBJ2-5, with D perhaps TRBD2 (9 bases). The CDR3 consists of 17 residues. Germline CDR1 reads DFQATT; CDR2 reads SNEGSKA (reference sequence). Trimming removed 3 bases at V and 3 bases at J, with 23 bases between. Written as DNA, the CDR3 is TGCAGTGCTAGTCAGGGGGCGGGGGGGCTCCCGAAAGAGACCCAGTACTTC. It encodes CSASQGAGGLPKETQYF.

The chain has TRBV7-9 and TRBJ1-4; the D is unclear. In germline, CDR1 is SEHNR, CDR2 FQNEAQ (reference sequence). V was pared by 2 bases and J by 8 bases, with 9 bases between. This CDR3 comprises 13 residues. The CDR3 here is CASSLNPGEKLFF. CDR3 bases: TGTGCCAGCAGCTTAAATCCGGGAGAAAAACTGTTTTTT.

V is TRBV12-5 and J is TRBJ2-5; TRBD1 might be the D (5 bases). Germline V gene lookup returns CDR1 LGHNT and CDR2 FRNRAP. V was clipped by 7 bases and J by 2 bases, with 23 bases between them. CDR3 length: 17 amino acids. The DNA for the CDR3 is TGTGCTAGTGCTACCGTGGGTGGGGCTCCCAGACAAGAGACCCAGTACTTC. Protein product: CASATVGGAPRQETQYF.

This chain links TRBV12-3 or TRBV12-4 with TRBJ1-2, with D possibly matching TRBD1 (6 bases). Trimming pared 6 bases from V and 5 bases from J, leaving 10 bases between. This CDR3 has 12 amino acids. CDR3 DNA: TGTGCCAGCAGCGGTCAGGGGTATGGCTACACCTTC. It yields the protein CASSGQGYGYTF.

The chain joins TRBV6-1 to TRBJ2-3; perhaps TRBD2 as D (5 bases). Germline CDR1 MNHNS, CDR2 SASEGT. The germline V and J ends were trimmed by 2 bases and 2 bases, with 14 bases remaining between them. The CDR3 sequence is 16 residues long. Here the CDR3 DNA reads TGTGCCAGCAGTGAAAATTTCCTCGGGGACACAGATACGCAGTATTTT. Its translation: CASSENFLGDTDTQYF.

The chain links TRBV28 to TRBJ1-6, with 8 bases fitting TRBD1. The germline V gene encodes CDR1 MDHEN and CDR2 SYDVKM. V was pared by 2 bases and J by 2 bases, with 2 bases of the junction left unmatched. The length of the CDR3 is 16 residues. CDR3 amino acids: CASSLTGGTYNSPLHF. CDR3 bases: TGTGCCAGCAGTTTAACAGGGGGAACCTATAATTCACCCCTCCACTTT.

V is TRBV19 and J is TRBJ1-1; D gene unclear. The germline gives CDR1 LNHDA, CDR2 SQIVND (reference sequence). V lost 6 bases to trimming and J lost 10 bases, with 18 bases between them. This CDR3 is built from 13 residues. Here the CDR3 DNA reads TGTGCCAGTAGCCCTAATCTCGGGGAGGGAGCTTTCTTT. It is translated as CASSPNLGEGAFF.

The rearrangement uses TRBV6-6 and TRBJ1-4; D is undetermined. Germline assignment: CDR1 MNHNY and CDR2 SVGAGI (reference sequence). Trimming cost V 6 bases and J 0 bases, with 11 bases left between them. The CDR3 extends over 15 amino acids. CDR3 sequence (DNA): TGTGCCAGCAGGCTAAACGGAGCAACTAATGAAAAACTGTTTTTT. Protein sequence: CASRLNGATNEKLFF.

The genes are TRBV6-5 and TRBJ2-2; TRBD1 agrees at 8 bases. V shed 5 bases and J 5 bases; nucleotides not matched to a gene: 7. Germline lookup yields CDR1 MNHEY and CDR2 SVGAGI. The CDR3 totals 15 residues. The DNA for the CDR3 is TGTGCCAGCAGTCTGGACAGGGCGGTGACCGGGGAGCTGTTTTTT. This gives the protein CASSLDRAVTGELFF.

The rearrangement joins TRBV5-6 to TRBJ2-2, with 8 bases matching TRBD2. This CDR3 region has 17 residues. Trimming took 7 bases from V and 0 from J; bases not matched to a gene: 11. Germline assignment: CDR1 SGHDT and CDR2 YYEEEE. The DNA for the CDR3 is TGTGCCAGCGGCGGGGGGTGGACAGCCTCGAACACCGGGGAGCTGTTTTTT. Residues: CASGGGWTASNTGELFF.

The chain couples TRBV19 to TRBJ1-6; 10 bases match TRBD1. V lost 6 bases and J lost 10; bases outside the gene matches: 9. Germline CDR1 reads LNHDA; CDR2 reads SQIVND (reference sequence). This CDR3 contains 15 residues. The CDR3 spells CASRSGTGVGSPLHF. The CDR3 bases are TGTGCCAGTAGATCCGGGACAGGGGTTGGCTCACCCCTCCACTTT.

The chain links TRBV7-2 to TRBJ1-1; D unclear. CDR1 and CDR2 (germline): SGHTA, FQGNSA. CDR3 size: 14 residues. The V end was cut by 5 bases, the J end by 11 bases, with 21 bases between. CDR3 loop: CASSLGRNPQEAFF. The CDR3 DNA reads TGTGCCAGCAGCCTAGGGAGGAACCCGCAAGAGGCTTTCTTT.

This chain connects TRBV19 to TRBJ1-2; 9 bases line up with TRBD1. The V gene end was trimmed by 6 bases and the J gene end by 3 bases; junction bases not matched to a gene: 8. Germline V gene data show CDR1 as LNHDA and CDR2 as SQIVND (reference sequence). This CDR3 region has 15 residues. The CDR3 loop is CASRAGTGRYYGYTF. CDR3 nucleotide sequence: TGTGCCAGTAGGGCCGGGACAGGGCGCTACTATGGCTACACCTTC.

This clone was seen once. This chain links TRBV19 with TRBJ1-1; TRBD1 is a possible D gene (5 bases). The CDR3 covers 17 residues. In germline, CDR1 is LNHDA, CDR2 SQIVND (reference sequence). Trimming cost V 0 bases and J 10 bases, with 24 bases left between them. In DNA form, the CDR3 reads TGTGCCAGTAGTATAGATCCTAGGGGCGGCCTGACCGGTGGAGCTTTCTTT. It is translated as CASSIDPRGGLTGGAFF.

The V gene is TRBV19, the J gene TRBJ1-5; possibly TRBD1 for D (6 bases). This CDR3 comprises 15 residues. V dropped 0 bases and J dropped 7 bases, with 13 bases sitting between them. From germline, CDR1 is LNHDA and CDR2 SQIVND (reference sequence). This chain's CDR3 is CASSIDPQGRQPQHF. The CDR3 DNA reads TGTGCCAGTAGTATAGACCCACAGGGCCGACAGCCCCAGCATTTT. Complete variable domain (other parts from reference TRBV19 and TRBJ1-5): DGGITQSPKYLFRKEGQNVTLSCEQNLNHDAMYWYRQDPGQGLRLIYYSQIVNDFQKGDIAEGYSVSREKKESFPLTVTSAQKNPTAFYLCASSIDPQGRQPQHFGDGTRLSIL.

The chain combines TRBV5-5 with TRBJ2-7; 9 bases line up with TRBD1. After removal of 1 base from V and 5 bases from J, the junction contained 13 bases not matched to a gene. Germline V gene data show CDR1 as SGHKS and CDR2 as YYEKEE (reference sequence). There are 17 residues in the CDR3. CDR3 sequence (DNA): TGTGCCAGCAGCTTGTTTCGTTTGGGGACAGGGAGGCACGAGCAGTACTTC. Amino acid sequence: CASSLFRLGTGRHEQYF.

This chain uses TRBV4-1 with TRBJ2-7, with 8 nucleotides matching TRBD1. After removal of 5 bases from V and 4 bases from J, the junction contained 13 bases not matched to a gene. Germline CDR1 MGHRA, CDR2 YSYEKL. The CDR3 is 16 residues long. The CDR3 DNA sequence: TGCGCCAGCAGCTCAAGGCTAACAGGGGGGATGTACGAGCAGTACTTC. It codes for CASSSRLTGGMYEQYF.

The V call is TRBV7-2, the J call TRBJ2-1; TRBD1 is a possible D gene (6 bases). The CDR3 totals 14 residues. Between the trimmed V and J ends, which lost 3 bases and 10 bases, there was a span of 16 bases. The V gene's germline CDR1 is SGHTA and CDR2 FQGNSA. The CDR3 nucleotides are TGTGCCAGCAGCTTTCTCTTGGGGGCAGTGGAGCAGTTCTTC. Protein sequence: CASSFLLGAVEQFF.

This clone occurred a few times. The gene calls are TRBV18 and TRBJ1-1; TRBD1 is a possible D gene (5 bases). The CDR3 has 14 residues. The germline CDR1 and CDR2 sequences are KGHSH and LQKENI. Trimming shortened V by 5 bases and J by 1 base, and 11 bases separated the two germline ends. Written as DNA, the CDR3 is TGTGCCAGCTCATCGGGACTCGCGAACACTGAAGCTTTCTTT. This gives the protein CASSSGLANTEAFF.

This clone was detected a few times. The chain uses TRBV6-5 and TRBJ2-7; 10 bases match TRBD1. The CDR3 loop spans 13 amino acids. Per germline, CDR1 MNHEY and CDR2 SVGAGI. The trim removed 7 bases at V and 4 bases at J, leaving 4 bases unmatched. The CDR3 DNA sequence: TGTGCCAGCAATCGGGACAGGGGTTACGAGCAGTACTTC. Translating gives CASNRDRGYEQYF.

The chain recombines TRBV27 with TRBJ2-5; 12 bases agree with TRBD2. Germline trimming cut 3 bases from V and 5 bases from J; bases unmatched to any gene: 1. This CDR3 is built from 14 residues. Germline values: CDR1 MNHEY, CDR2 SMNVEV (reference sequence). Here the CDR3 DNA reads TGTGCCAGCAGTTTCGGGACTAGCGGGGAGACCCAGTACTTC. This gives the protein CASSFGTSGETQYF.

This clone was seen a single time. The chain employs TRBV6-1 and TRBJ1-5; unclear D gene. CDR1 is MNHNS, CDR2 SASEGT, per germline. V gave up 2 bases and J gave up 7 bases, with 12 bases separating them. The CDR3 has 14 residues. The CDR3 DNA reads TGTGCCAGCAGTGAATTGGGTAGCGGCCAGCCCCAGCATTTT. It translates to CASSELGSGQPQHF.

Here the CDR3 reads CASSSTIPPYGYTF. CDR3 coding DNA: TGTGCCAGCAGTTCCACAATACCACCCTATGGCTACACCTTC. V gene TRBV27 combines with J gene TRBJ1-2, with D unresolved. Looked up from germline, CDR1 is MNHEY and CDR2 is SMNVEV (reference sequence). V was trimmed by 4 bases and J by 4 bases, leaving 13 bases between them. The CDR3 spans 14 residues.

CDR3 residues: CATDPLTGYYEQYF. CDR3 sequence (DNA): TGTGCCACCGACCCCCTGACTGGTTACTACGAGCAGTACTTC. This chain connects TRBV6-5 to TRBJ2-7, with no clear D. Per germline, CDR1 MNHEY and CDR2 SVGAGI. Trimming cost V 10 bases and J 3 bases, with 19 bases left between them. CDR3 length: 14 amino acids.

The chain links TRBV16 to TRBJ2-1, with a possible D match to TRBD1 (5 bases). Between the trimmed V and J ends, which lost 6 bases and 4 bases, there was a span of 10 bases. Germline V gene data show CDR1 as KGHSY and CDR2 as FQNENV. This CDR3 contains 13 residues. The CDR3 DNA follows: TGTGCCAGCAGACCAGGGCGATACAATGAGCAGTTCTTC. Encoded protein: CASRPGRYNEQFF.

This chain uses TRBV29-1 with TRBJ2-1, with 7 bases fitting TRBD1. This CDR3 has 14 amino acids. Germline V gene sequence: CDR1 SQVTM, CDR2 ANQGSEA. The V and J ends lost 6 bases and 2 bases, in that order; junction bases with no gene match: 7. The CDR3 reads CSVSRQGAYNEQFF. In DNA form, the CDR3 reads TGCAGCGTGAGTAGACAGGGCGCCTACAATGAGCAGTTCTTC.

V and J are TRBV4-1 and TRBJ2-3; 8 bases line up with TRBD2. CDR1 is MGHRA, CDR2 YSYEKL, per germline. This CDR3 spans 17 amino acids. V was clipped by 6 bases and J by 2 bases; unmatched bases: 13. The CDR3 DNA reads as TGCGCCAGCAGGCGTCAGGCGGCGGGGGGTTCCACAGATACGCAGTATTTT. Protein sequence: CASRRQAAGGSTDTQYF.

The chain is built from TRBV27 and TRBJ2-5; 8 bases are a match to TRBD1. Per germline, CDR1 MNHEY and CDR2 SMNVEV (reference sequence). The V gene end was trimmed by 6 bases and the J gene end by 5 bases; junction bases not matched to a gene: 14. The CDR3 is 16 residues long. The CDR3, as DNA: TGTGCCAGCAGCATACTTGGACAGGGAGGAGGGGAGACCCAGTACTTC. This gives the protein CASSILGQGGGETQYF.

The chain uses TRBV5-4 and TRBJ2-5, with 9 bases fitting TRBD1. This CDR3 is 16 amino acids long. Germline values: CDR1 SGHNT, CDR2 YYREEE (reference sequence). V shed 4 bases, J shed 5 bases, and the junction held 12 bases outside the gene matches. The CDR3 DNA is TGTGCCAGCAGCCGAGGGACAGGGCTCAAGGTCGAGACCCAGTACTTC. Its translation is CASSRGTGLKVETQYF.

The rearrangement uses TRBV18 and TRBJ2-2; the D is unclear. CDR3 length: 15 residues. V was pared by 3 bases and J by 4 bases, with 12 bases between. Looked up from germline, CDR1 is KGHSH and CDR2 is LQKENI. The CDR3 region is CASSPGPAPTGELFF. DNA for the CDR3: TGTGCCAGCTCACCGGGCCCGGCCCCCACCGGGGAGCTGTTTTTT.

The chain employs TRBV28 and TRBJ1-3, with D perhaps TRBD1 (6 bases). V lost 6 bases and J 4 bases, leaving 13 bases between the germline ends. CDR1 MDHEN and CDR2 SYDVKM come from the germline V gene. This CDR3 comprises 14 residues. The CDR3 is CASSLGATGNTIYF. CDR3 sequence (DNA): TGTGCCAGCAGCTTGGGGGCGACAGGAAACACCATATATTTT.

Only one count was recorded for this clone. The chain recombines TRBV15 with TRBJ1-1; no definite D call. Trimming cost V 0 bases and J 0 bases, with 11 bases left between them. CDR1 LNHNV and CDR2 YYDKDF come from the germline V gene (reference sequence). This CDR3 has 16 residues. CDR3: CATSRDPTRLNTEAFF. The CDR3 DNA is TGTGCCACCAGCAGAGATCCCACGAGGTTGAACACTGAAGCTTTCTTT.